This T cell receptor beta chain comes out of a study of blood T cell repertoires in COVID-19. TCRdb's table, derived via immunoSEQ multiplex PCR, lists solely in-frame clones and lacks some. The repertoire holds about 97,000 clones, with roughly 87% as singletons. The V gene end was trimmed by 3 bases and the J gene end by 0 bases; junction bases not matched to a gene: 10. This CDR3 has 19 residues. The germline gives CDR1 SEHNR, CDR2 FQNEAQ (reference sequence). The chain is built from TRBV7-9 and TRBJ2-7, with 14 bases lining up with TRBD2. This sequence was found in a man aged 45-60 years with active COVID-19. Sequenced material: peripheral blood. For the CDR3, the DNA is TGTGCCAGCAGCTTTGGGACTAGCGGGGGAACTGCTAGCTCCTACGAGCAGTACTTC. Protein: CASSFGTSGGTASSYEQYF. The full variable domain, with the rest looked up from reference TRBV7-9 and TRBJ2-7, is DTGVSQNPRHKITKRGQNVTFRCDPISEHNRLYWYRQTLGQGPEFLTYFQNEAQLEKSRLLSDRFSAERPKGSFSTLEIQRTEQGDSAMYLCASSFGTSGGTASSYEQYFGPGTRLTVT.